This note documents a single T cell receptor (beta chain) sequence. The sample is drawn from a study of cytomegalovirus exposure and HLA in healthy donors. About the study: The Caucasian-associated ancestry cluster held around four fifths of 300 to 450 genotyped donors.

PCR involved 60 Vbeta and 13 Jbeta primers. Only in-frame clones appear in the TCRdb table, and some are missing; sequencing was by immunoSEQ multiplex PCR. The sample includes more than 60,000 clones, roughly 80% seen only once; the top ten take about 2.7%. Specimen: PBMCs. This sequence originates from a woman aged 25 to 39 in good health and CMV-seronegative.

As DNA, the CDR3 is TGTGCCATCAGTGAGCAACTAGCGGGGGGGCCAAGCGATGAGCAGTTCTTC. This sequence encodes CAISEQLAGGPSDEQFF. The chain combines TRBV10-3 with TRBJ2-1; 13 nucleotides agree with TRBD2. V dropped 2 bases and J dropped 8; count of bases not matched to a gene: 9. CDR1 and CDR2 from the germline V gene are ENHRY and SYGVKD. CDR3 length: 17 amino acids.